Listed here are 27 T cell receptor beta chains from one sample, sequenced in a study of blood T cell repertoires in COVID-19 (dated by TCRdb to 2020 to 2021). The receptor library was made with the immunoSEQ multiplex PCR assay. TCRdb provides this immuneACCESS table in a form limited to in-frame rearrangements. Some clones are lacking; in checked studies, under half of them reflect an unresolved V gene, and why the rest are absent is not known. The sample table shows fewer than 250,000 clones, and roughly four fifths are seen once. Of the sample, about 4.8% is held by the ten largest clones. What was sequenced was peripheral blood. These receptors originate from a woman in her 70s with acute or convalescent COVID-19.

The V call is TRBV18, the J call TRBJ1-1; possibly TRBD1 for D (5 bases). CDR1 KGHSH and CDR2 LQKENI come from the germline V gene. V lost 3 bases to trimming and J lost 0 bases, with 17 bases between them. This CDR3 region has 17 residues. The CDR3 DNA reads as TGTGCCAGCTCACCTGTTTCCCAAAGACAGCTGAACACTGAAGCTTTCTTT. This translates into CASSPVSQRQLNTEAFF.

The chain has TRBV28 and TRBJ1-2, with D perhaps matching TRBD1 (6 bases). CDR1 and CDR2 from the germline V gene are MDHEN and SYDVKM. The CDR3 loop spans 18 amino acids. The ends were cut back, 6 bases at V and 5 bases at J, with 28 bases in the middle. CDR3 amino acids: CASSLRDNRGQVGYGYTF. DNA of the CDR3: TGTGCCAGCAGCTTACGGGACAATAGAGGGCAGGTAGGGTATGGCTACACCTTC.

The chain has TRBV5-1 and TRBJ1-1; 8 nucleotides align to TRBD1. Germline CDR1 is SGHRS and CDR2 is YFSETQ. The CDR3 is made up of 16 amino acids. V was clipped by 2 bases and J by 2 bases; unmatched bases: 8. For the CDR3, the DNA is TGCGCCAGCAGCTTAGGGCCGCAGGGGGCTAACACTGAAGCTTTCTTT. Its translation: CASSLGPQGANTEAFF. The entire variable domain, with the rest obtained from reference TRBV5-1 and TRBJ1-1, is as follows: KAGVTQTPRYLIKTRGQQVTLSCSPISGHRSVSWYQQTPGQGLQFLFEYFSETQRNKGNFPGRFSGRQFSNSRSEMNVSTLELGDSALYLCASSLGPQGANTEAFFGQGTRLTVV.

The CDR3 DNA is TGTGCCATCAGGGCCGGGACAGCTAACTATGGCTACACCTTC. Its translation is CAIRAGTANYGYTF. The V call is TRBV10-3, the J call TRBJ1-2; TRBD1 agrees at 7 bases. This CDR3 spans 14 amino acids. The ends lost 6 bases at V and 0 bases at J; junction bases unmatched: 4. The germline CDR1 and CDR2 sequences are ENHRY and SYGVKD.

The V and J genes are TRBV19 and TRBJ2-1, with 9 bases identical to TRBD2. V lost 5 bases and J lost 6; bases outside the gene matches: 11. Per germline, CDR1 LNHDA and CDR2 SQIVND (reference sequence). The CDR3 has 16 residues. CDR3 sequence: CASSPRGSGGINEQFF. As DNA, the CDR3 is TGTGCCAGTAGTCCCCGGGGTAGCGGGGGTATCAATGAGCAGTTCTTC.

The chain employs TRBV5-4 and TRBJ1-3; no clear D. The CDR3 has 15 residues. V lost 0 bases and J 0 bases, leaving 7 bases between the germline ends. Germline CDR1 SGHNT, CDR2 YYREEE (reference sequence). DNA of the CDR3: TGTGCCAGCAGCTTGGACTCAACCTCTGGAAACACCATATATTTT. Translating it yields CASSLDSTSGNTIYF.

This clone was recorded a few times. The sample carries other DNA sequences with the same CDR3. The V gene is TRBV27, the J gene TRBJ1-1; TRBD1 is a possible D gene (5 bases). V was trimmed by 3 bases and J by 0 bases, leaving 5 bases between them. Germline V gene sequence: CDR1 MNHEY, CDR2 SMNVEV (reference sequence). The CDR3 has 13 amino acids. The CDR3 region is CASSFRVNTEAFF. The DNA for the CDR3 is TGTGCCAGCAGTTTCAGGGTGAACACTGAAGCTTTCTTT.

The CDR3 spells CATSSRQGSGYTF. CDR3 DNA sequence: TGTGCCACCAGCAGCCGACAGGGATCTGGCTACACCTTC. The chain couples TRBV15 to TRBJ1-2, with 7 bases identical to TRBD1. The ends lost 3 bases at V and 7 bases at J; junction bases unmatched: 5. The CDR3 spans 13 residues. Germline V gene data show CDR1 as LNHNV and CDR2 as YYDKDF (reference sequence).

This chain joins TRBV11-2 and TRBJ1-6; TRBD1 aligns across 7 bases. Germline V gene lookup returns CDR1 SGHAT and CDR2 FQNNGV. CDR3 length: 15 residues. The V and J ends lost 5 bases and 9 bases, in that order; junction bases with no gene match: 10. This CDR3 is CASSLSRTGSSPLHF. The CDR3 DNA reads as TGTGCCAGCAGCCTATCCCGGACAGGAAGTTCACCCCTCCACTTT.

The V and J genes are TRBV6-2 or TRBV6-3 and TRBJ2-3; D might be TRBD1 (5 bases). This CDR3 is built from 16 residues. The V end lost 0 bases, the J end lost 4 bases, and 14 bases lay between the germline ends. From germline, CDR1 is MNHEY and CDR2 SVGEGT. The CDR3 is CASSYSRGRAPDTQYF. The CDR3 region has the DNA TGTGCCAGCAGTTACTCTCGTGGCAGGGCTCCAGATACGCAGTATTTT.

The V gene is TRBV5-1, the J gene TRBJ1-6; 8 bases agree with TRBD1. The germline CDR1 and CDR2 sequences are SGHRS and YFSETQ. The V segment lost 4 bases and the J segment 6 bases; nucleotides outside the gene matches: 3. The CDR3 extends over 14 amino acids. This CDR3 is CASSVGQGNSPLHF. CDR3 coding DNA: TGCGCCAGCAGCGTCGGACAGGGTAATTCACCCCTCCACTTT.

This clone was detected once. The CDR3 nucleotides read TGTGCCTGGTCACAGGGATACGAGCAGTACTTC. Protein: CAWSQGYEQYF. V and J are TRBV30 and TRBJ2-7; maybe TRBD1 (6 bases). Between the trimmed V and J ends, which lost 5 bases and 4 bases, there was a span of 9 bases. The CDR3 contains 11 residues. Looked up from germline, CDR1 is GTSNPN and CDR2 is SVGIG (reference sequence).

The chain employs TRBV4-2 and TRBJ2-5, with 14 nucleotides matching TRBD2. V lost 3 bases and J lost 6; bases outside the gene matches: 3. The CDR3 contains 15 residues. Per the germline V gene, CDR1 is LGHNA and CDR2 is YNFKEQ. The CDR3 sequence: CASSHRLAGGQTQYF. The CDR3 nucleotides read TGTGCCAGCAGCCACAGACTAGCGGGGGGGCAGACCCAGTACTTC.

V is TRBV27 and J is TRBJ2-3; 7 positions agree with TRBD1. Germline V CDR1 and CDR2: MNHEY, SMNVEV (reference sequence). V was clipped by 3 bases and J by 1 base; unmatched bases: 4. CDR3 size: 15 residues. CDR3 amino acids: CASSLGQYRTDTQYF. The CDR3 nucleotides read TGTGCCAGCAGTTTGGGACAGTATCGCACAGATACGCAGTATTTT.

This rearrangement joins TRBV19 to TRBJ2-3, with D hard to call. Trimming stripped 7 bases from V and 0 bases from J, with 8 bases between. The CDR3 is 13 residues long. Germline loops: CDR1 LNHDA, CDR2 SQIVND (reference sequence). The CDR3 is CASKRRSTDTQYF. CDR3 DNA sequence: TGTGCCAGTAAGCGCCGAAGCACAGATACGCAGTATTTT.

The chain links TRBV19 to TRBJ1-6; no definite D call. V was cut by 2 bases and J by 8 bases, with 10 bases left in between. This CDR3 is built from 14 residues. Germline values: CDR1 LNHDA, CDR2 SQIVND (reference sequence). DNA of the CDR3: TGTGCCAGTAGTATATCAAGAGGAGATTCACCCCTCCACTTT. This codes for CASSISRGDSPLHF.

This sequence joins TRBV7-9 and TRBJ1-6, with 9 bases identical to TRBD1. Germline CDR1 reads SEHNR; CDR2 reads FQNEAQ (reference sequence). This CDR3 is built from 14 residues. The trim removed 3 bases at V and 9 bases at J, leaving 3 bases unmatched. As DNA, the CDR3 is TGTGCCAGCAGCTTGGGACAGGGCAGTTCACCCCTCCACTTT. It codes for CASSLGQGSSPLHF.

This clone is a singleton in its sample. This chain connects TRBV7-2 to TRBJ2-3; TRBD1 is a possible D gene (6 bases). With 3 bases removed from V and 6 bases from J, the gap between germline ends came to 10 bases. The length of the CDR3 is 13 residues. CDR1 and CDR2 (germline): SGHTA, FQGNSA. The CDR3 DNA reads TGTGCCAGCAGCTTTTTTAGGGGGGATACGCAGTATTTT. This sequence encodes CASSFFRGDTQYF.

The chain combines TRBV9 with TRBJ2-7, with a tentative D call TRBD2 (6 bases). Germline V lookup: CDR1 SGDLS, CDR2 YYNGEE. CDR3 size: 15 residues. V shed 0 bases and J shed 7 bases, with 17 bases lying between them. The CDR3 loop reads CASSVAGTGLVEQYF. CDR3 sequence (DNA): TGTGCCAGCAGCGTAGCCGGGACTGGGTTAGTGGAGCAGTACTTC.

This sequence joins TRBV2 and TRBJ1-5; no clear D gene. The ends were cut back, 7 bases at V and 0 bases at J, with 7 bases in the middle. Germline CDR1 is SNHLY and CDR2 is FYNNEI. CDR3 length: 13 amino acids. CDR3 coding DNA: TGTGCCAGCAAAGGAGATAGCAATCAGCCCCAGCATTTT. This codes for CASKGDSNQPQHF.

The chain uses TRBV3-1 (or the pseudogene TRBV3-2) and TRBJ1-6; D is perhaps TRBD1 (5 bases). Trimming removed 2 bases from V and 7 bases from J, with 12 bases in between. Per germline, CDR1 LGHDT and CDR2 YNNKEL (reference sequence). The CDR3 covers 15 residues. The CDR3, as DNA: TGTGCCAGCAGCCAACAGGGTTCGAGAAATTCACCCCTCCACTTT. Its translation: CASSQQGSRNSPLHF.

The chain employs TRBV18 and TRBJ1-2; 9 nucleotides agree with TRBD1. Germline trimming cut 4 bases from V and 7 bases from J; bases unmatched to any gene: 10. The CDR3 has 15 residues. Germline V lookup: CDR1 KGHSH, CDR2 LQKENI. The CDR3 spells CASSQTRDRVFGYTF. CDR3 nucleotides: TGTGCCAGCTCACAGACCCGGGACAGGGTGTTTGGCTACACCTTC. Drawing the rest from reference TRBV18 and TRBJ1-2, the complete variable domain is NAGVMQNPRHLVRRRGQEARLRCSPMKGHSHVYWYRQLPEEGLKFMVYLQKENIIDESGMPKERFSAEFPKEGPSILRIQQVVRGDSAAYFCASSQTRDRVFGYTFGSGTRLTVV.

The chain is built from TRBV12-5 and TRBJ2-7; 8 nucleotides align to TRBD1. The V segment lost 4 bases and the J segment 5 bases; nucleotides outside the gene matches: 7. In germline, CDR1 is LGHNT, CDR2 FRNRAP. This CDR3 is built from 14 residues. This chain's CDR3 is CASGSPTGVNEQYF. The CDR3 DNA reads as TGTGCTAGTGGTTCGCCGACAGGGGTCAACGAGCAGTACTTC.

Remarks on this clone: This may be a read error, as it is one base from a much larger clone. The chain uses TRBV5-5 and TRBJ1-5; 7 positions agree with TRBD1. Germline CDR1 is SGHKS and CDR2 is YYEKEE (reference sequence). This CDR3 has 15 amino acids. The V segment lost 4 bases and the J segment 0 bases; nucleotides outside the gene matches: 4. DNA for the CDR3: TGTGCCAGCAGCCGGGACAGCTATAGCAATCAGCCCCAGCATTTT. As protein: CASSRDSYSNQPQHF.

This rearrangement joins TRBV7-2 to TRBJ1-2; 9 nucleotides match TRBD1. Germline values: CDR1 SGHTA, CDR2 FQGNSA. The CDR3 length is 17 residues. V lost 4 bases to trimming and J lost 2 bases; unmatched junction nucleotides: 11. CDR3 protein: CASSSSWGTGINYGYTF. The CDR3 DNA sequence: TGTGCCAGCAGCTCGTCCTGGGGGACAGGGATAAACTATGGCTACACCTTC.

This clone was recorded once. V gene TRBV15 combines with J gene TRBJ2-2, with D unresolved. This CDR3 region has 12 residues. Germline lookup yields CDR1 LNHNV and CDR2 YYDKDF (reference sequence). Between the trimmed V and J ends, which lost 6 bases and 4 bases, there was a span of 6 bases. CDR3 nucleotide sequence: TGTGCCACCAGGACTGTCACCGGGGAGCTGTTTTTT. As protein: CATRTVTGELFF.

The chain employs TRBV11-3 and TRBJ2-7, with 7 bases identical to TRBD2. Germline values: CDR1 SGHNT, CDR2 YENEEA. The trim removed 3 bases at V and 5 bases at J, leaving 4 bases unmatched. This CDR3 contains 13 residues. Written as DNA, the CDR3 is TGTGCCAGCAGCTTTATGGGGGGGAACGAGCAGTACTTC. It specifies CASSFMGGNEQYF.